This TCR beta chain originates from a study of blood T cells in healthy people across ages (dated by TCRdb to 2014 to 2015). As for the study more broadly: In model experiments, roughly one uniquely barcoded TCR beta cDNA molecule per two T cells was captured by template switching. Age-related changes in TCR beta repertoire diversity were measured in the study by deep sequencing normalized with unique cDNA molecular identifiers. The donors were divided into four age groups: young (average around 16 years), middle-aged (approximately 39), aged (approximately 62) and long-lived (roughly 86). To avoid experimental bias, donors of different ages were distributed randomly across sequencing lanes. Using the same blood draw, the study looked at two additional independent replicas of 1 million unique cDNA reads for two donors, one aged 18 to 30 and the other aged 80 or older. Broader findings and caveats from the paper: Conclusive comparison of naive and antigen-experienced compartments was prevented by the profiling of bulk unsorted PBMCs. The long-lived group showed more naive CD4+ T cells, fewer expanded clones and increased TCR diversity than the aged group, suggesting age selection. A strong correlation was found between observed TCR beta diversity and the percentage of naive T cells measured by flow cytometry. Observed TCR beta diversity per million T cells fell roughly linearly with age, and a significant reduction was already apparent by age roughly 40. Estimates of total diversity based on one million sequenced T cells were considered lower bounds and underestimates. The CMV infection status of donors was not known, potentially confounding age-related changes in expanded clonotypes.

The approximately 41 donors, aged 6 to 90 years, were systemically healthy Caucasian individuals from Russia. Each donor gave 8 to 10 milliliters of peripheral blood, collected into EDTA-treated Vacutainer tubes. Ficoll-Paque density-gradient centrifugation was used to isolate PBMCs, with at least 6.5 million per sample. Trizol reagent was used to extract total RNA from the PBMCs, yielding at least 5.5 micrograms per sample. For every donor, flow cytometry on a PBMC aliquot measured the percentage of naive CD45RAhigh/CD27high T cells. In its sample, this clonotype was seen once. This receptor's antigen is unknown. Base qualities were left out, and no much larger clone turns up one base away. Libraries were made using 5' RACE. The sequencer listed for this sample is Illumina HiSeq 2500. The second PCR ran for roughly 7 to 11 cycles and used a J-beta primer mix along with a sample-barcoded 5' primer. A template-switch 5' adaptor carrying 12 random nucleotides introduced a unique molecular identifier onto each TCR beta cDNA molecule. Each sample yielded at least 3 million CDR3-containing paired-end reads. The Mint cDNA synthesis kit, primed by a TRBC-specific oligonucleotide, was used to synthesize first-strand cDNA from all RNA. After uracil-DNA glycosylase treatment, a first 18-cycle PCR used universal primers M1SS and BC2_uni_R on all cDNA. Concerning the study's data processing: For normalization, 1 million high-quality reads, each with a distinct molecular identifier, were randomly selected from each sample. Instead of being binned into consensus sequences, reads with shared molecular identifiers were discarded. MiTCR, set to a Q25 quality threshold and the strictest error-elimination algorithm, was used for CDR3 identification, clonotype clustering and error correction. A nonparametric unseen species model using Euler transformation provided a lower-bound estimate of total TCR beta diversity. The public sequencing data were trimmed at Q25 with fastp and processed into clonotypes with MiXCR by TCRdb, which kept only in-frame beta chains. Rows are combined by CDR3 protein, so each entry shows the most common genes and DNA. It is TCRdb's table, rather than the study itself, that gives the V and J calls and clone size. The sample yields 550,000 to 700,000 distinct CDR3 sequences; approximately 27% were counted once. The top ten clonotypes cover around 20% of the sample.

The sequenced sample consisted of blood. The TCR originated in a woman between 65 and 79 years old in good health.

The CDR3 corresponds to CATSDSTGINEKLFF. In nucleotides, the sequence is TGTGCCACCAGTGATTCGACAGGGATTAATGAAAAACTGTTTTTT. The chain joins TRBV24-1 to TRBJ1-4; 7 junctional bases match TRBD1. The CDR3 runs 15 amino acids, cysteine and phenylalanine included. Only the CDR3 DNA stays, 45 bases, in frame from base 1. In the germline V gene, CDR1 corresponds to KGHDR and CDR2 to SFDVKD. V is pruned by 2 bases and J by 4 bases, leaving 3 bases of the junction without a gene match.